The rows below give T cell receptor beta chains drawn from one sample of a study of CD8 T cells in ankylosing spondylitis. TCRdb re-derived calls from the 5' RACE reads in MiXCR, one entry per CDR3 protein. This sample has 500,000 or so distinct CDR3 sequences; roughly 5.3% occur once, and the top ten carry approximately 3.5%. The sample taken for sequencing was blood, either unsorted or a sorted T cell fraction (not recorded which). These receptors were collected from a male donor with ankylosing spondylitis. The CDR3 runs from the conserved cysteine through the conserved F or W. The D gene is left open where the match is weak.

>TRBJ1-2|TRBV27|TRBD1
CASSLQGARDYGYTF
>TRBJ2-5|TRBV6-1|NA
CESSAGPFGTQYF
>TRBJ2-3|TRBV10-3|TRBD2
CATRPYAGGQQDTQYF
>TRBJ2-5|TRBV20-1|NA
CSATGPSQETQYF
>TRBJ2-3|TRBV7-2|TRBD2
CASSPTAGEADTQYF
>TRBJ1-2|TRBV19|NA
CASSYRTLGYTF
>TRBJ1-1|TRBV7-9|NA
CAIRTILLTEAFF
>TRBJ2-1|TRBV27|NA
CASSLPHGYNEQFF
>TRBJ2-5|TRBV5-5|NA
CASSLGPPETQYF
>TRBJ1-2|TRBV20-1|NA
CSARVPHIYGYTF
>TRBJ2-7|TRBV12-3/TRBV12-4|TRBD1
CASSLGTGAEQYF
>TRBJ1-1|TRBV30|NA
CAWSDRSRGEAFF
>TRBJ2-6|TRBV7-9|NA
CASSLSVSGANVLTF
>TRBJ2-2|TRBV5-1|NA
CASSSRGTNPGELFF
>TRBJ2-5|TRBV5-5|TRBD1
CASSPGQYQETQYF
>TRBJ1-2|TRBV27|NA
CASRTPEGYTF
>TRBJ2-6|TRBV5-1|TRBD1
CASTSGQGAWGANVLTF
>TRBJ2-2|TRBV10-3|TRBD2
CASAGTSNTGELFF
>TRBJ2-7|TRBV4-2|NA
CASSPKAWGLSSEQYF
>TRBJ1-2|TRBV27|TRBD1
CASKPGQAKAGYTF
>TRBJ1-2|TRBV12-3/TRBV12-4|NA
CASIYPGARGYTF
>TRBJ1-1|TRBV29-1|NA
CSAAGLLNTEAFF
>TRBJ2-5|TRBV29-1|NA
CSVEAGEETQYF
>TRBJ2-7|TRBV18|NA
CASSPPENYEQYF
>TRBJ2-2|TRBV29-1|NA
CSARFAGGGANTGELFF
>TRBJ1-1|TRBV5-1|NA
CASRLSDGEAFF
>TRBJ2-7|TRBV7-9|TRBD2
CASSLGIAGDQGQYF
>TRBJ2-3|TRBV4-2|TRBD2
CASSQVTSGADTQYF
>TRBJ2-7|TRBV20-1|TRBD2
CSARVRGGPYEQYF
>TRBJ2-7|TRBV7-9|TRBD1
CASSHRDRGLRPYEQYF
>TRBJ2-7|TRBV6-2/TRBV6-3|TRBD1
CASSYLGQGPYEQYF
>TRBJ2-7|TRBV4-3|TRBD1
CASSQGTGIFNEQYF
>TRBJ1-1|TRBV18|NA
CASSPFAGGGNTEAFF
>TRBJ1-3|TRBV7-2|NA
CASSLIGRSSGNTIYF
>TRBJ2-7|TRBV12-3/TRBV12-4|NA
CASSPRDLSGEQYF
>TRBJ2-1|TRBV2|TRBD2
CASGLAGNNEQFF
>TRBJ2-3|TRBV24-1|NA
CATSDTGDTQYF
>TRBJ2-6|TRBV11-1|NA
CASSLALAASSGANVLTF
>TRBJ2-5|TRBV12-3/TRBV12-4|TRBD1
CASRRTGEGETQYF
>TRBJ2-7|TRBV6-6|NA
CASSYSVAEQYF
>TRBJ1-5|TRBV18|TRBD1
CASSQDRGPPTGAQHF
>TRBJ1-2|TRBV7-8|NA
CASSLKTDPRKGYTF
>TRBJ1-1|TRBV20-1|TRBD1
CSAPRTGNTEAFF
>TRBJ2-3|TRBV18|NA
CASSPTASTDTQYF
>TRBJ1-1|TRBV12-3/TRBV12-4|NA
CASRWATEAFF
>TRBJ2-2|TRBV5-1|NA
CASSLTTDYANTGELFF
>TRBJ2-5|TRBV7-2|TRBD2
CASTLTSGSASAQYF